The next 8 T cell receptor beta chains were all read from a single sample in a study of response to subunit inactivated influenza vaccine. TCRdb ran MiXCR on the RT-PCR reads and lists one entry per CDR3 protein. The sample has hundreds of thousands of distinct CDR3 sequences; about an eighth are singletons. The specimen was PBMCs from blood, collected on the day of vaccination. Receptors originate from a man aged 45-65 years who received an inactivated influenza vaccine.

The table lists this clonotype with a count of one. The gene calls are TRBV15 and TRBJ2-7; 7 nucleotides line up with TRBD1. The CDR3 sequence is 12 residues long. V lost 7 bases, J lost 1 base, and 1 base stayed unmatched. Germline lookup yields CDR1 LNHNV and CDR2 YYDKDF (reference sequence). The CDR3 reads CATKGQSYEQYF. CDR3 DNA: TGTGCCACCAAGGGACAGTCCTACGAGCAGTACTTC.

This clonotype was observed many times. The chain links TRBV12-3 or TRBV12-4 to TRBJ2-3, with a tentative D call TRBD1 (6 bases). Trimming cost V 6 bases and J 10 bases, with 14 bases left between them. The CDR3 sequence is 12 residues long. Here the CDR3 DNA reads TGTGCCAGCAGCCCAAGTCAGGGGTCGCAGTATTTT. It specifies CASSPSQGSQYF.

This clonotype was picked up a small number of times. The chain links TRBV11-2 to TRBJ2-3; D unclear. V gave up 0 bases and J gave up 2 bases, with 6 bases separating them. CDR3 length: 14 residues. Germline CDR1 and CDR2: SGHAT and FQNNGV. The CDR3 loop is CASSLEDHTDTQYF. The CDR3 DNA follows: TGTGCCAGCAGCTTAGAAGACCACACAGATACGCAGTATTTT.

This clonotype has a handful of counts. The chain combines TRBV20-1 with TRBJ1-1; tentatively, D is TRBD1 (6 bases). Germline CDR1 reads DFQATT; CDR2 reads SNEGSKA (reference sequence). The CDR3 spans 14 residues. V was shortened by 5 bases and J by 3 bases, with 16 bases between the two germline ends. Here the CDR3 reads CSAEGGGRDTEAFF. In nucleotides, the CDR3 is TGCAGTGCTGAAGGAGGGGGGAGGGACACTGAAGCTTTCTTT.

The sample holds a few counts of this clonotype. The rearrangement uses TRBV6-5 and TRBJ1-2; D is ambiguous. V was clipped by 0 bases and J by 8 bases, with 10 bases between them. The V gene's germline CDR1 is MNHEY and CDR2 SVGAGI. The CDR3 is 13 amino acids. CDR3 sequence (DNA): TGTGCCAGCAGTTACTCCGGGCAGGAGGGCTACACCTTC. Residues: CASSYSGQEGYTF.

This clonotype was seen many times. The rearrangement uses TRBV5-1 and TRBJ1-2, with 7 bases matching TRBD1. Germline trimming cut 5 bases from V and 4 bases from J; bases unmatched to any gene: 5. This CDR3 is 13 amino acids long. CDR1 and CDR2 from the germline V gene are SGHRS and YFSETQ. CDR3 amino acids: CASRSTGLYGYTF. CDR3 nucleotide sequence: TGCGCCAGCAGATCGACAGGGCTCTATGGCTACACCTTC.

This clonotype was picked up one time. V is TRBV7-6 and J is TRBJ2-3, with unresolved D. The CDR3 totals 15 residues. Per germline, CDR1 SGHVS and CDR2 FNYEAQ. The V end was cut by 2 bases, the J end by 0 bases, with 9 bases between. The DNA for the CDR3 is TGTGCCAGCAGCTTAATGAGTCGGAGCACAGATACGCAGTATTTT. Encoded protein: CASSLMSRSTDTQYF.

This clonotype was detected a few times. The chain links TRBV6-5 to TRBJ2-5; TRBD1 is a possible D gene (6 bases). This CDR3 has 15 residues. V gave up 1 base and J gave up 2 bases, with 11 bases separating them. Per the germline V gene, CDR1 is MNHEY and CDR2 is SVGAGI. CDR3 DNA: TGTGCCAGCAGTTACTTGAGGGGGTGGCAAGAGACCCAGTACTTC. Translated, it gives CASSYLRGWQETQYF.